This TCR beta chain was sequenced in a study of blood T cell repertoires in COVID-19. Germline V gives CDR1 SEHNR, CDR2 FQNEAQ (reference sequence). The CDR3 extends over 15 amino acids. J lost 3 bases, V lost 3 bases, and 5 bases had no gene match. Only in-frame clones appear in the TCRdb table, and some are missing; sequencing was by immunoSEQ multiplex PCR. Of some 260,000 clones listed, 82% are singletons. This chain links TRBV7-9 with TRBJ2-1, with 7 bases aligning to TRBD1. Sequenced sample: peripheral blood. The receptor's source is a young woman with acute or convalescent COVID-19. The CDR3 sequence: CASSLDRNFYNEQFF. The CDR3 region has the DNA TGTGCCAGCAGCTTGGACAGGAACTTCTACAATGAGCAGTTCTTC.